Below are 17 T cell receptor beta chains sequenced from a single sample in a study of lymphopenia after photon versus proton radiotherapy. Assay: immunoSEQ multiplex PCR; the TCRdb copy retains only in-frame clones and omits some. This table holds 55,000 to 85,000 clones, approximately 90% found once. This specimen was peripheral blood, taken from a patient treated with photon-based radiotherapy. The receptor source for this set is a woman in her thirties or forties with cholangiocarcinoma.

The chain joins TRBV27 to TRBJ1-4, with unresolved D. CDR3 length equals 16 residues. The V gene's germline CDR1 is MNHEY and CDR2 SMNVEV (reference sequence). V was trimmed by 3 bases and J by 1 base, leaving 12 bases between them. The chain's CDR3 is CASSLGGTRTNEKLFF. CDR3 nucleotides: TGTGCCAGCAGTTTGGGTGGAACAAGAACTAATGAAAAACTGTTTTTT.

This chain joins TRBV30 and TRBJ1-4; 10 nucleotides align to TRBD1. Germline CDR1 reads GTSNPN; CDR2 reads SVGIG (reference sequence). The CDR3 is made up of 13 amino acids. Germline trimming cut 0 bases from V and 8 bases from J; bases unmatched to any gene: 0. CDR3 in amino acids: CAWSVTGGEKLFF. Here the CDR3 DNA reads TGTGCCTGGAGTGTGACAGGGGGCGAAAAACTGTTTTTT.

Here the CDR3 reads CASRRQGAGTEAFF. The CDR3 DNA reads as TGTGCCAGCAGAAGACAGGGGGCAGGCACTGAAGCTTTCTTT. The chain combines TRBV27 with TRBJ1-1, with 10 nucleotides matching TRBD1. This CDR3 is 14 amino acids long. Germline CDR1 reads MNHEY; CDR2 reads SMNVEV (reference sequence). Trimming at V came to 6 bases and at J to 4 bases, leaving 5 bases not matched to a gene.

The chain has TRBV28 and TRBJ1-1; no firm D call. The V end lost 5 bases, the J end lost 0 bases, and 10 bases lay between the germline ends. From germline, CDR1 is MDHEN and CDR2 SYDVKM. The CDR3 has 14 amino acids. The CDR3, as DNA: TGTGCCAGCAGTCCCGACGGGGTGAACACTGAAGCTTTCTTT. Its translation: CASSPDGVNTEAFF.

V and J are TRBV14 and TRBJ2-2; D remains unclear. The CDR3 is 13 residues long. The V gene lost 0 bases and the J gene lost 7 bases, with 6 bases spanning the gap. CDR1 is SGHDN and CDR2 is FVKESK in the germline V gene. DNA of the CDR3: TGTGCCAGCAGCCAAGAGCGGTTCGGGGAGCTGTTTTTT. Translated: CASSQERFGELFF.

J is TRBJ2-5 and V is TRBV5-1; no clear D gene. Germline V lookup: CDR1 SGHRS, CDR2 YFSETQ. V was cut by 4 bases and J by 5 bases, with 12 bases left in between. This CDR3 spans 13 amino acids. The CDR3 nucleotides are TGCGCCAGCAGCCCCGTGTTTCGGGAGACCCAGTACTTC. Translated, it gives CASSPVFRETQYF.

This clone was recorded a few times. This chain links TRBV2 with TRBJ1-5; D perhaps matches TRBD1 (5 bases). From germline, CDR1 is SNHLY and CDR2 FYNNEI. Trimming cost V 5 bases and J 5 bases, with 13 bases left between them. This CDR3 contains 14 residues. In DNA form, the CDR3 reads TGTGCCAGCAGTACCGACAGCTTATATCAGCCCCAGCATTTT. It codes for CASSTDSLYQPQHF.

The chain employs TRBV6-1 and TRBJ2-3; 11 bases align to TRBD1. V lost 7 bases, J lost 3 bases, and 6 bases stayed unmatched. The CDR3 length is 15 residues. Per germline, CDR1 MNHNS and CDR2 SASEGT. The CDR3 sequence: CASMRRDRGTDTQYF. The CDR3 DNA reads TGTGCCAGCATGAGGAGGGACAGGGGGACAGATACGCAGTATTTT.

This chain joins TRBV4-1 and TRBJ2-6, with D uncertain. Trimming took 0 bases from V and 0 from J, leaving 9 bases between them. This CDR3 is built from 17 residues. Germline V gives CDR1 MGHRA, CDR2 YSYEKL. In nucleotides, the CDR3 is TGCGCCAGCAGCCAAGATTTGGGGTCCTCTGGGGCCAACGTCCTGACTTTC. Translating gives CASSQDLGSSGANVLTF.

The genes are TRBV9 and TRBJ2-6, with 12 bases aligning to TRBD1. Germline CDR1 reads SGDLS; CDR2 reads YYNGEE. The CDR3 extends over 18 amino acids. Trimming at V came to 3 bases and at J to 3 bases, leaving 7 bases not matched to a gene. The CDR3 nucleotides are TGTGCCAGCAGCGCCGGGACAGGGGGCGCGGGTGGGGCCAACGTCCTGACTTTC. Amino acid sequence: CASSAGTGGAGGANVLTF.

V usage is TRBV6-5 and J usage is TRBJ1-6; no definite D call. CDR3 length: 14 amino acids. Germline V gives CDR1 MNHEY, CDR2 SVGAGI. V was clipped by 6 bases and J by 7 bases, with 13 bases between them. CDR3 residues: CASSPSLPNSPLHF. The CDR3 nucleotides are TGTGCCAGCAGCCCCTCCCTTCCCAATTCACCCCTCCACTTT.

This chain joins TRBV27 and TRBJ2-7; D call uncertain. There are 15 residues in the CDR3. Trimming stripped 5 bases from V and 4 bases from J, with 18 bases between. CDR1 is MNHEY, CDR2 SMNVEV, per germline (reference sequence). The CDR3: CASSPKIGSAYEQYF. The CDR3 coding sequence is TGTGCCAGCAGTCCTAAAATCGGGTCCGCGTACGAGCAGTACTTC.

This clone was recorded only once. This chain joins TRBV5-1 and TRBJ2-7; maybe TRBD2 (5 bases). The V end lost 0 bases, the J end lost 6 bases, and 7 bases lay between the germline ends. The germline gives CDR1 SGHRS, CDR2 YFSETQ. This CDR3 contains 12 residues. CDR3 nucleotides: TGCGCCAGCAGCTTGGCGAGCGGCGAGCAGTACTTC. It encodes CASSLASGEQYF.

The V call is TRBV10-2, the J call TRBJ2-5; D unclear. The V end was cut by 1 base, the J end by 5 bases, with 5 bases between. The CDR3 has 12 amino acids. Germline CDR1 WSHSY, CDR2 SAAADI. The CDR3 coding sequence is TGCGCCAGCAGTGAGTTACGGGAGACCCAGTACTTC. Amino acid sequence: CASSELRETQYF.

The V call is TRBV5-6, the J call TRBJ1-6, with D unresolved. Per the germline V gene, CDR1 is SGHDT and CDR2 is YYEEEE. Deletions cut 0 bases from V and 6 bases from J, with 10 bases between. The CDR3 is 15 amino acids. The CDR3 protein is CASSLVRPLNSPLHF. The CDR3 DNA reads TGTGCCAGCAGCTTGGTACGGCCACTTAATTCACCCCTCCACTTT.

The chain carries TRBV11-1 and TRBJ1-3; D uncertain. Germline V gives CDR1 SGHAT, CDR2 FQDESV (reference sequence). This CDR3 has 15 amino acids. The V and J ends lost 3 bases and 2 bases respectively, with 11 bases between them. DNA of the CDR3: TGTGCCAGCAGCTTGAGCCGGAGCCCTGGAAACACCATATATTTT. Its protein product is CASSLSRSPGNTIYF.

The chain is built from TRBV29-1 and TRBJ2-5; D remains ambiguous. The CDR3 has 13 residues. The V gene's germline CDR1 is SQVTM and CDR2 ANQGSEA. Deletions cut 2 bases from V and 2 bases from J, with 9 bases between. CDR3 sequence reads: CSVESPGQETQYF. The CDR3 DNA reads TGCAGCGTTGAATCCCCTGGGCAAGAGACCCAGTACTTC.